This T cell receptor (beta chain) was profiled in a study of blood T cell repertoires in COVID-19 (TCRdb year 2020). Study-level background: Collaborator samples came from the United States, Italy and Spain and covered acute and convalescent phases of COVID-19. The samples were drawn from the first 160 participants of the ongoing ImmuneRACE study and from 1,200 or so subjects provided by 6 global collaborators. The repertoires were released in a freely available public database intended as a resource for research on the immune response to SARS-CoV-2. The material from the prospective study consisted of cDNA or gDNA derived from T cells, B-cell-depleted T cells, or PBMCs. Subjects who had been exposed to COVID-19, were actively infected with it, or had recovered from it provided the deeply sampled blood TCRbeta repertoires that made up the dataset. Sample metadata almost always included a de-identified subject ID, COVID-19 status, age in years and sex. Where available, HLA class I and class II types were obtained from metadata supplied by the sample provider rather than from assay-based typing. Summary of the overall study and its limitations: The amount of clinical and demographic metadata varied by source and participant and was provided uncurated.

Comments on this clone: Its antigen target is currently unknown. Base qualities are not provided; no much larger clone lies one nucleotide away.

Each collaborating institution followed its own protocols to collect whole blood in K2EDTA tubes. For TCRbeta analysis, collaborator samples were shipped as frozen whole blood, as isolated PBMCs, or as DNA extracted from either sample type. V is cut by 6 bases and J by 6 bases, and the space between the germline ends is 24 bases. From its cysteine to its phenylalanine, the CDR3 spans 16 amino acids. Here the CDR3 DNA is all that survives: 48 bases in frame from base 1. Reading the germline V gene (reference sequence) gives CDR1 SEHNR and CDR2 FQNEAQ. TCRbeta CDR3 regions were amplified from genomic DNA using the immunoSEQ Assay, a bias-controlled multiplex PCR. Regarding the original processing steps: The number of nucleated cells in each sample was estimated from the amplification of reference gene primers within the assay. To quantify the absolute abundance of each unique TCRbeta CDR3 rearrangement, sequence reads were collapsed and filtered. For each sample, productive Simpson clonality was calculated as the square root of Simpson's diversity index over productive rearrangements. In TCRdb, the immuneACCESS table is reduced to in-frame sequences with V and J assigned. These tables do not hold every clone; where another copy was compared, an unresolved V gene accounts for under half, and the others remain unexplained. V and J calls and clone size are those listed in that table; D and trimming were worked out from the DNA. This sample lists roughly 310,000 clones; more than 75% were detected once. The ten largest clones add up to 4% of the sample.

The sequence was obtained from a woman in her 50s with active or convalescent COVID-19. Here the chain combines TRBV7-9 and TRBJ2-7, and the D gene may be TRBD1, 6 bases matching. The sample comprised peripheral blood. The CDR3 reads as follows: CASSLESGAGGSEQYF. DNA sequence: TGTGCCAGCAGTCTAGAGTCAGGGGCCGGAGGTAGCGAGCAGTACTTC.